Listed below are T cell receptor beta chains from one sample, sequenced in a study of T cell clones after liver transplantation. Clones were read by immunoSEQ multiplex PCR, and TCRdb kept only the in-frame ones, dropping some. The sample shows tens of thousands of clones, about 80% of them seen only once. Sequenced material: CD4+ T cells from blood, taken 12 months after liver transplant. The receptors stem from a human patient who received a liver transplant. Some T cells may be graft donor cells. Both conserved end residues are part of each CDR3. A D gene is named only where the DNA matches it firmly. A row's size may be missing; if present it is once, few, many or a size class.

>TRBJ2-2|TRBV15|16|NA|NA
TGTGCCACCAGCAGAGATAGAAGGGGTGTCACCGGGGAGCTGTTTTTT
CATSRDRRGVTGELFF
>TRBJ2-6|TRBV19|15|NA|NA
TGTGCCAGTACCACCGGGCCCTCTGGGGCCAACGTCCTGACTTTC
CASTTGPSGANVLTF
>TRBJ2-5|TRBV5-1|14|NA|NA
TGCGCCAGCAGCTTACAAGGTACCCAAGAGACCCAGTACTTC
CASSLQGTQETQYF
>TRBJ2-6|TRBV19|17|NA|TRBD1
TGTGCCAGTAGTCCCCCCGGGACAGGGTCAGGGGCCAACGTCCTGACTTTC
CASSPPGTGSGANVLTF
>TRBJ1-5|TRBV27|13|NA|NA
TGTGCCAGCAGTTTTATCTTTGGACAGCCCCAGCATTTT
CASSFIFGQPQHF
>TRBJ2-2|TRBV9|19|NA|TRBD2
TGTGCCAGCAGCGTAGGCCTGGGCCCCCAGGCGGGAGACACCGGGGAGCTGTTTTTT
CASSVGLGPQAGDTGELFF
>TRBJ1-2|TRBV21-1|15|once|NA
TGTGCCAGCAGCATCCGACAGGGTTCGGACTATGGCTACACCTTC
CASSIRQGSDYGYTF
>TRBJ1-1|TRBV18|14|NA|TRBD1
TGTGCCAGCTCTCGGACAGGACGAGACACTGAAGCTTTCTTT
CASSRTGRDTEAFF
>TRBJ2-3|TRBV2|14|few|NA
TGTGCCAGCAGGAAGGGGACCCGCACAGATACGCAGTATTTT
CASRKGTRTDTQYF
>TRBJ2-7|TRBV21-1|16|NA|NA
TGTGCCAGCAGCAAAGTGGTTCAGGGGGCGGTCTACGAGCAGTACTTC
CASSKVVQGAVYEQYF
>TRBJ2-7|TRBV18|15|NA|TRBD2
TGTGCCAGCTCACCTCCGGGACTAGCGGGAGATGAGCAGTACTTC
CASSPPGLAGDEQYF
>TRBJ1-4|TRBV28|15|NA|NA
TGTGCCAGCAGTGTCCCGGGCGCCCGGAGGGAAAAACTGTTTTTT
CASSVPGARREKLFF
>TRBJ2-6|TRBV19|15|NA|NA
TGTGCCAGTAGTATCCGCCACTCTGGGGCCAACGTCCTGACTTTC
CASSIRHSGANVLTF
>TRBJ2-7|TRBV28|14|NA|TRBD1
TGTGCCAGCAGCATACCCGGGACAGGCTACGAGCAGTACTTC
CASSIPGTGYEQYF
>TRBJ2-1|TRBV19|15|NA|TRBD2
TGTGCCAGTAGTATCTTGACTAGCGGGAGTAATGAGCAGTTCTTC
CASSILTSGSNEQFF
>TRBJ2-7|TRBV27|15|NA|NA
TGTGCCAGCAGTTTCCTCGGGGGAGGCGAATACGAGCAGTACTTC
CASSFLGGGEYEQYF
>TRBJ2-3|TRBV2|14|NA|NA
TGTGCCAGCACCCTCAGACTGGGCACAGATACGCAGTATTTT
CASTLRLGTDTQYF
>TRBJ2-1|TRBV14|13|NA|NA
TGTGCCAGCAGCCATGACCGTACAGGGGAGCAGTTCTTC
CASSHDRTGEQFF
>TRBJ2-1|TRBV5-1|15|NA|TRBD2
TGCGCCAGCAGTACAGGACTAGCGGGAGTTAATGAGCAGTTCTTC
CASSTGLAGVNEQFF
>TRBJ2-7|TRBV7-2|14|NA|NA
TGTGCCAGCAGCCGGAGGGTGGAATCCTACGAGCAGTACTTC
CASSRRVESYEQYF
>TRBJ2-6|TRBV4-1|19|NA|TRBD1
TGCGCCAGCAGCCAAGCTAGGACAGGGTCAAACTCTGGGGCCAACGTCCTGACTTTC
CASSQARTGSNSGANVLTF
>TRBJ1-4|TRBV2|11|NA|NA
TGTGCCAGCAGCCTGACTGAAAAACTGTTTTTT
CASSLTEKLFF
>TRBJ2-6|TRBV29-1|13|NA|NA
TGCAGCGTTACCGACTCTGGGGCCAACGTCCTGACTTTC
CSVTDSGANVLTF
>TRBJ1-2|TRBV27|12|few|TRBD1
TGTGCCAGCAGTTCAGGGGGGTATGGCTACACCTTC
CASSSGGYGYTF
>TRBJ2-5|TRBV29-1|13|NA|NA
TGCAGCGTTGGTTCGGGAGCCTGGGAGACCCAGTACTTC
CSVGSGAWETQYF
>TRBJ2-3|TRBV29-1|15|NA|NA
TGCAGCGGCCGACAGCAACAAACGGGCACAGATACGCAGTATTTT
CSGRQQQTGTDTQYF
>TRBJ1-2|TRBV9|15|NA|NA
TGTGCCAGCAGCGGCCAGCAGCGTATACAAGATGGCTACACCTTC
CASSGQQRIQDGYTF
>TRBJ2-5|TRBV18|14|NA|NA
TGTGCCAGCTCACCAACCCGAACACTCGAGACCCAGTACTTC
CASSPTRTLETQYF
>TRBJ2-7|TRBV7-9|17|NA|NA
TGTGCCAGCAGCTTATTCGGTCGGGGAGTAGGCTCCTACGAGCAGTACTTC
CASSLFGRGVGSYEQYF
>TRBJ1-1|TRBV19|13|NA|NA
TGTGCCAGTAGTATTAAGCGGGGGGTTGAAGCTTTCTTT
CASSIKRGVEAFF